These T cell receptor beta chains were read from a single sample in a study of beta chain features in type 1 diabetes. TCRdb's copy holds only in-frame clones and misses some; the assay was immunoSEQ multiplex PCR. The table includes 450,000 or so clones, around 10% detected once. Sequences were obtained from naive CD4+ T cells from blood. These receptors were taken from a woman aged 18-29 years in good health. The CDR3 runs from the conserved cysteine through the conserved F or W. A D gene is named only where the DNA matches it firmly. Only some rows state a clone size, as once, few, many or a class for expanded clones.

j_gene	v_gene	abundance	d_gene	CDR3nt	CDR3aa
TRBJ2-2	TRBV7-3	few	-	TGTGCCAGCAGCTTATTAGGATTCGGCACGTACACCGGGGAGCTGTTTTTT	CASSLLGFGTYTGELFF
TRBJ2-5	TRBV18	few	-	TGTGCCAGCTCAGGACAGACGGAAGAGACCCAGTACTTC	CASSGQTEETQYF
TRBJ1-5	TRBV6-6	few	TRBD1	TGTGCCAGCAGTACCGACAGGGTTGGCAATCAGCCCCAGCATTTT	CASSTDRVGNQPQHF
TRBJ2-1	TRBV2	-	-	TGTGCCAGCACGGGTGTCGGCGGGGTTACCTCCTACAATGAGCAGTTCTTC	CASTGVGGVTSYNEQFF
TRBJ2-1	TRBV27	-	-	TGTGCCAGCAGTTTAGGAAGCTCCTACAATGAGCAGTTCTTC	CASSLGSSYNEQFF
TRBJ2-2	TRBV19	few	-	TGTGCCAGTAGTCGAGGGGTAGCGAACACCGGGGAGCTGTTTTTT	CASSRGVANTGELFF
TRBJ2-3	TRBV7-3	few	TRBD2	TGTGCCAGCAGCCGGGGACTAGCGGGGGCTACAGATACGCAGTATTTT	CASSRGLAGATDTQYF
TRBJ2-2	TRBV14	few	-	TGTGCCAGCCGGCGGCAGGGAGTTCCCGGGGAGCTGTTTTTT	CASRRQGVPGELFF
TRBJ2-5	TRBV5-1	-	-	TGCGCCAGCAGCTTTGGGGGGCTCTCGGAGACCCAGTACTTC	CASSFGGLSETQYF
TRBJ1-1	TRBV29-1	-	TRBD1	TGCAGCGCAACAGGGGGCAGCACTGAAGCTTTCTTT	CSATGGSTEAFF
TRBJ2-7	TRBV18	-	-	TGTGCCAGCTCCCCGCCTGGGGTCAGGACCTACGAGCAGTACTTC	CASSPPGVRTYEQYF
TRBJ1-2	TRBV20-1	-	TRBD1	TGCAGTGCTCTCGGGACAGGTGGCTACACCTTC	CSALGTGGYTF
TRBJ2-5	TRBV5-1	-	TRBD1	TGCGCCAGCAGTCGGGACAGAGGTCAAGAGACCCAGTACTTC	CASSRDRGQETQYF
TRBJ2-2	TRBV7-2	-	-	TGTGCCAGCAGCTTAGTACAAACCACCGGGGAGCTGTTTTTT	CASSLVQTTGELFF
TRBJ2-2	TRBV7-2	few	TRBD1	TGTGCCAGCAGCTCGTCCGGGACAGAAGACACCGGGGAGCTGTTTTTT	CASSSSGTEDTGELFF
TRBJ2-3	TRBV2	-	-	TGTGCCAGCAGCAGGGGCACAGATACGCAGTATTTT	CASSRGTDTQYF
TRBJ2-5	TRBV28	few	TRBD1	TGTGCCAGCAGTTCCCCTTGGGTCGCACAGAGGGGGCGGACAGAGACCCAGTACTTC	CASSSPWVAQRGRTETQYF
TRBJ1-5	TRBV29-1	-	-	TGCAGCGTTGAAGATCTGGCGGATAGCAATCAGCCCCAGCATTTT	CSVEDLADSNQPQHF
TRBJ2-1	TRBV11-2	few	TRBD2	TGTGCCAGCAGGGCCAGCGGGAGGGGTCTCAATGAGCAGTTCTTC	CASRASGRGLNEQFF
TRBJ2-3	TRBV6-5	few	-	TGTGCCAGCAGTTACGGGGGGTTGAGGGCAGATACGCAGTATTTT	CASSYGGLRADTQYF
TRBJ2-5	TRBV7-9	few	-	TGTGCCAGCAGCCCGTCGGAGACCCAGTACTTC	CASSPSETQYF
TRBJ2-7	TRBV7-9	-	-	TGTGCCAGCAGCGAGTCTGACGAGCAGTACTTC	CASSESDEQYF
TRBJ1-4	TRBV28	-	-	TGTGCCAGCAGTTTATACGGCAGTACTAATGAAAAACTGTTTTTT	CASSLYGSTNEKLFF
TRBJ2-5	TRBV28	few	TRBD1	TGTGCCAGCAACCCGGCCGGACAGGGAGCCGCGACCCAGTACTTC	CASNPAGQGAATQYF
TRBJ2-3	TRBV7-2	-	-	TGTGCCAGCAGCTTACAGAGACTAGGCTCGTATACGCAGTATTTT	CASSLQRLGSYTQYF
TRBJ1-2	TRBV2	few	-	TGTGCCAGCAGTGAGCAAGTCTATGGCTACACCTTC	CASSEQVYGYTF
TRBJ2-1	TRBV5-4	-	TRBD2	TGTGCCAGCAGCTTAGCGGGGGACTACAATGAGCAGTTCTTC	CASSLAGDYNEQFF
TRBJ2-5	TRBV16	-	TRBD2	TGTGCCAGCAGCCAATCCGCACTCGGGGGGGAGACCCAGTACTTC	CASSQSALGGETQYF
TRBJ2-1	TRBV7-6	few	TRBD1	TGTGCCAGCAGCTTTGGGACAGGGAACTACAATGAGCAGTTCTTC	CASSFGTGNYNEQFF
TRBJ1-1	TRBV9	-	TRBD1	TGTGCCAGCAGCATCCGGGACAGAGGCACTGAAGCTTTCTTT	CASSIRDRGTEAFF
TRBJ1-6	TRBV15	few	-	TGTGCCAGCACGACATCCTATAATTCACCCCTCCACTTT	CASTTSYNSPLHF
TRBJ2-3	TRBV7-2	-	-	TGTGCCAGCAGCTATACCGGATACACAGATACGCAGTATTTT	CASSYTGYTDTQYF
TRBJ2-1	TRBV29-1	-	-	TGCAGCGTCCAAGTCGGCGGGACAGTTTACAATGAGCAGTTCTTC	CSVQVGGTVYNEQFF
TRBJ1-2	TRBV19	-	-	TGTGCCAGTATCACCTTTAACTATGGCTACACCTTC	CASITFNYGYTF
TRBJ2-1	TRBV9	-	-	TGTGCCAGCAGCGCAAGACAGGGAGGCTACAATGAGCAGTTCTTC	CASSARQGGYNEQFF
TRBJ2-3	TRBV5-1	-	-	TGCGCCAGCAGCTTGGGGGTGCCGTCTAGCACAGATACGCAGTATTTT	CASSLGVPSSTDTQYF
TRBJ2-1	TRBV4-2	-	-	TGTGCCAGCAGCCAAGCTGGGGCGGGGAATGAGCAGTTCTTC	CASSQAGAGNEQFF
TRBJ1-6	TRBV29-1	-	-	TGCAGCGTTGCGACAGGTGGTTCACCCCTCCACTTT	CSVATGGSPLHF
TRBJ2-1	TRBV11-2	-	TRBD2	TGTGCCAGCAGCTTAAGGACTAGCCTTCGCTCCTACAATGAGCAGTTCTTC	CASSLRTSLRSYNEQFF
TRBJ2-2	TRBV4-3	few	-	TGCGCCAGCACTCCAAGATTAGAACGGAGCGGGGAGCTGTTTTTT	CASTPRLERSGELFF
TRBJ2-3	TRBV5-1	-	-	TGCGCCAGCGGAACCTCCGACAGAGAAACAGATACGCAGTATTTT	CASGTSDRETDTQYF
TRBJ2-2	TRBV5-1	-	-	TGCGCCAGCAGCTTCCAGGGTAGGAGGGTCCAGAGGCTGTTTTTT	CASSFQGRRVQRLFF
TRBJ2-2	TRBV5-4	few	TRBD1	TGTGCCAGCAGCCAGGGGGCCGGGGAGCTGTTTTTT	CASSQGAGELFF
TRBJ2-7	TRBV11-2	-	-	TGTGCCAGCAGCTTAGGGTTGTTTCAGGGTGACTACGAGCAGTACTTC	CASSLGLFQGDYEQYF
TRBJ2-7	TRBV13	few	-	TGTGCCAGCAGCCCAAGAAGGGACCACCGGGAGCAGTACTTC	CASSPRRDHREQYF